This T cell receptor (beta chain) stems from a study of cytomegalovirus exposure and HLA in healthy donors. Unmatched junction bases numbered 8, after V lost 7 bases and J lost 8 bases. The CDR3 has 15 residues. CDR1 SGHVS and CDR2 FNYEAQ come from the germline V gene. Vbeta (60) and Jbeta (13) primers were used in the PCR. Study processing details: Around 9.9 million shared chains were among the approximately 76 million unique TCR beta chains that a later analysis counted. The assay was immunoSEQ multiplex PCR, and TCRdb's table has in-frame clones only and misses some. The DNA was the basis for D and trimming; V, J and clone size are from that table. The sample lists approximately 42,000 clones, about 84% occurring once. Regarding the study as a whole: Several V segments, TRBV6-2 and TRBV6-3 among them, could not be told apart and were dropped. In vitro testing confirmed a few CMV-associated chains as specific for CMV antigens. In an earlier analysis, productive rearrangement rates for most beta V segments clustered near 87% or 30%.

A word on this clone: The antigen remains undetermined.

The sample taken for sequencing was PBMCs. The chain couples TRBV7-6 to TRBJ2-1; 13 bases map to TRBD2. The receptor's source is a man aged 50 or older in good health and CMV-seronegative. CDR3 region: CASTKLAGGADEQFF. In DNA form, the CDR3 reads TGTGCCAGCACCAAACTAGCGGGAGGGGCAGATGAGCAGTTCTTC.